This entry describes one T cell receptor (beta chain). Its target is not known. The V end was cut by 4 bases, the J end by 4 bases, with 14 bases between. In germline, CDR1 is MNHEY, CDR2 SMNVEV (reference sequence). The length of the CDR3 is 14 residues. CD45RO negativity and positive selection for CCR7 defined naive CD8 cells, a population that excluded terminally differentiated effector memory CD45RA+ cells. Study donors comprised healthy, HIV-negative adults devoid of recent acute infection or vaccination. The record originates from a study of shared clonotypes between healthy human individuals. Study details: Researchers drew samples from a couple of women and three men aged 18 to 49. Findings and caveats of the study: Non-shared clonotypes displayed generation probabilities falling below those of clonotypes present in all four donors.

Sorted-subset replicate PCR reactions were performed with approximately 200 ng DNA, corresponding to roughly 27,000 T cell genomes. TCRdb keeps only in-frame clones here, not all; method: immunoSEQ multiplex PCR. Of about 2 million clones in the sample, over 85% were seen once. The clonotype originates from a man aged 18 to 30 in good health. This chain links TRBV27 with TRBJ2-7; D remains unclear. Sequencing used naive CD8+ T cells sorted from blood. CDR3 residues: CASSWAEQGYEQYF. The CDR3 nucleotides are TGTGCCAGCAGTTGGGCAGAACAAGGATACGAGCAGTACTTC.